This TCR beta chain was profiled in a study of beta chain features in type 1 diabetes. Study background: When patients were set against healthy donors, age, gender and cell yields were similar.

Notes on the study in general: In cDNA sequencing, cells with high TCR expression could be over-represented. TCRB CDR3s were moderately but significantly shorter in Type 1 diabetes patients in all four CD4+ subsets.

TCRB transcripts that were expressed got sequenced, as all of the isolated RNA had been reverse transcribed. The data were produced by immunoSEQ multiplex PCR, yet TCRdb's version contains in-frame clones alone and is incomplete. The data show a few hundred thousand clones, 9.5% to 10% seen once. The CDR3 totals 15 residues. V was clipped by 0 bases and J by 3 bases; unmatched bases: 2. CDR1 is MGHRA and CDR2 is YSYEKL in the germline V gene. This clone was seen a handful of times. Antigen unknown. The receptor comes from a man aged 25 to 45 with type 1 diabetes. The sample comprised central memory CD4+ T cells from blood. V usage is TRBV4-1 and J usage is TRBJ1-5; 7 bases line up with TRBD1. The CDR3 reads CASSQEQGDNQPQHF. DNA of the CDR3: TGCGCCAGCAGCCAAGAGCAGGGGGACAATCAGCCCCAGCATTTT.